These 27 T cell receptor gamma chains were all obtained from the same sample, sequenced in a study of gamma-delta chains in newborns, infants, children. TCRdb made new clone calls on the reads using CATT. Counted here are under 750 gamma-chain clones, about 41% occurring once; the ten biggest clones make up about 33%. Specimen: blood. The origin of the receptors is a child who was a newborn, infant or young child, either healthy, febrile or measles-vaccinated (not recorded which).

In regard to this clone: At one boundary the junction diverges from the germline segment, which might be a read error. Other DNA sequences in this sample translate to the same CDR3. The chain recombines TRGV9 with TRGJP. The J gene was not available in TCRdb and was assigned here by matching the DNA to germline segments. Germline V gene lookup returns CDR1 GITISATS and CDR2 ISYDGTV (reference sequence). The CDR3 has 17 residues. Here the CDR3 DNA reads TGTGCCTTGTGGGAGGGCCTGCAAGAGTTGGGTAAAAAAATCAAGGTATTT. It specifies CALWEGLQELGKKIKVF.

In regard to this clone: A much larger clone differs from this one at a single base, so this may be a read error. The same CDR3 also results from other DNA sequences found in this sample. V usage is TRGV8 and J usage is TRGJP1. No J gene is reported in TCRdb; it was inferred here by comparing the DNA with germline. There are 14 residues in the CDR3. Germline lookup yields CDR1 VENAVY and CDR2 YDSYNSRV. The chain's CDR3 is CATWDRATGWFKIF. The CDR3 bases are TGTGCCACCTGGGATAGGGCCACAGGTTGGTTCAAGATATTT.

This clone counts as large. Other DNA sequences of this sample code for an identical CDR3. V and J are TRGV2 and TRGJ1 or TRGJ2. In the absence of a J gene in TCRdb, the DNA was matched to germline to assign it here. This CDR3 is built from 14 residues. Germline assignment: CDR1 EGSNGY and CDR2 YDSYNSKV. V shed 0 bases and J 0 bases; nucleotides not matched to a gene: 2. As DNA, the CDR3 is TGTGCCACCTGGGACGGGCTGAATTATTATAAGAAACTCTTT. Its protein product is CATWDGLNYYKKLF.

As for this clone: The protein given by TCRdb reflects a much larger clone and differs at residue 6 from this DNA's translation, likely from a read error; the protein shown is the DNA's translation. V and J are TRGV9 and TRGJP. Here the J gene was assigned by germline matching of the DNA, as TCRdb has none. The CDR3 runs to 16 residues. After removal of 2 bases from V and 7 bases from J, the junction contained 5 bases not matched to a gene. Per the germline V gene, CDR1 is GITISATS and CDR2 is ISYDGTV (reference sequence). CDR3 protein: CALWEARELGKKIKVF. The CDR3 bases are TGTGCCTTGTGGGAGGCGAGGGAGTTGGGCAAAAAAATCAAGGTATTT.

A V gene of TRGV9 was called, but no J gene was assigned. This CDR3 has 17 residues. Germline V gene data show CDR1 as GITISATS and CDR2 as ISYDGTV (reference sequence). Here the CDR3 DNA reads TGTGCCTTGTGGGAGGTCCCACGAGAGTTGGGCAAAAAAATCGAGGTATTT. Its translation: CALWEVPRELGKKIEVF.

As for this clone: A clone one base away is much larger, so this may be a read error. This chain joins TRGV9 and TRGJP. Since TCRdb gives no J gene, matching the DNA to germline was used here to assign it. CDR3 length equals 19 residues. CDR1 is GITISATS, CDR2 ISYDGTV, per germline (reference sequence). Written as DNA, the CDR3 is TGTGCCTTGTGGAAGGTCAGTGATAAAATGAGGTTGGGCAAAAAAATCAAGGTATTT. It yields the protein CALWKVSDKMRLGKKIKVF.

As regards this clone: Just one base apart from a much larger clone, this may be a read error. The V gene is TRGV9, the J gene TRGJP. No J segment appears in TCRdb, so it was assigned here by matching the sequence to germline. This CDR3 region has 18 residues. Germline V gene data show CDR1 as GITISATS and CDR2 as ISYDGTV (reference sequence). The CDR3 sequence: CALWEVEEQELGKKNKVF. CDR3 nucleotides: TGTGCCTTGTGGGAGGTTGAGGAGCAAGAGTTGGGCAAAAAAAACAAGGTATTT.

Worth noting for this clone: With a much larger clone just one base away, this may be a read error. In the same sample, other DNA sequences code for this CDR3. The V gene call reads TRGV9; no J gene was called. The CDR3 covers 10 residues. Germline V lookup: CDR1 GITISATS, CDR2 ISYDGTV (reference sequence). Here the CDR3 DNA reads TGTGCCTTGTGGGAGGTGGAGAAGCTCTTT. It is translated as CALWEVEKLF.

In its sample, this clone ranks as large. The V call is TRGV2, the J call TRGJ1 or TRGJ2. TCRdb is silent on the J gene; assignment here came from matching the DNA to germline. Germline lookup yields CDR1 EGSNGY and CDR2 YDSYNSKV. The junction had 9 bases not matched to a gene; V was cut back by 6 bases and J by 4 bases. The CDR3 is made up of 13 amino acids. As DNA, the CDR3 is TGTGCCACCTGGTCCTACAAATATTATAAGAAACTCTTT. Amino acid sequence: CATWSYKYYKKLF.

Comment on this clone: Sequence at one end of the junction differs from germline and may be a read error. The chain carries TRGV9 and TRGJP. In the absence of a J gene in TCRdb, the DNA was matched to germline to assign it here. The germline V gene encodes CDR1 GITISATS and CDR2 ISYDGTV (reference sequence). CDR3 length: 17 residues. The CDR3 protein is CALREVLQELGKKIKVF. The CDR3 coding sequence is TGTGCCTTGCGGGAGGTGCTCCAAGAGTTGGGCAAAAAAATCAAGGTATTT.

As to this clone: With a much larger clone just one base away, this may be a read error. Other DNA sequences of this sample code for an identical CDR3. The chain recombines TRGV9 with TRGJP. The J gene, left out of TCRdb, was set here by checking the DNA against germline. CDR3 length: 17 residues. Germline values: CDR1 GITISATS, CDR2 ISYDGTV (reference sequence). As DNA, the CDR3 is TGTGCCCTGTGGGAGGAAAGAGGGAAGTTGGGCAAAAAAATCAAGGTATTT. Translated, it gives CALWEERGKLGKKIKVF.

On this clone itself: A much more abundant neighbour one base away suggests this may be a read error. V and J are TRGV2 and TRGJ1 or TRGJ2. TCRdb gives no J gene; it was assigned here by matching the DNA to germline. The V gene's germline CDR1 is EGSNGY and CDR2 YDSYNSKV. The CDR3 covers 11 residues. Written as DNA, the CDR3 is TGTACCACCTGGGACGGGCCGGAGAAACTCTTT. Amino acids: CTTWDGPEKLF.

This clone is large by share. The sample has other DNA sequences that encode this CDR3 too. The chain couples TRGV9 to TRGJP. The J gene, absent from TCRdb, was called here by matching the DNA to germline. V lost 0 bases to trimming and J lost 8 bases; unmatched junction nucleotides: 4. CDR1 and CDR2 from the germline V gene are GITISATS and ISYDGTV (reference sequence). The CDR3 contains 16 residues. The CDR3 DNA is TGTGCCTTGTGGGAGGTGCTCCAGTTGGGCAAAAAAATCAAGGTATTT. Its protein product is CALWEVLQLGKKIKVF.

This clone is deemed large. The identical CDR3 is also encoded by other nucleotide sequences in the sample. V usage is TRGV9 and J usage is TRGJP. TCRdb supplies no J gene; here it was assigned by aligning the nucleotide sequence to germline. The CDR3 spans 16 residues. CDR1 is GITISATS and CDR2 is ISYDGTV in the germline V gene (reference sequence). The V gene end was trimmed by 3 bases and the J gene end by 4 bases; junction bases not matched to a gene: 3. The CDR3 DNA reads TGTGCCTTGTGGGAGCCACAAGAGTTGGGCAAAAAAATCAAGGTATTT. Its translation: CALWEPQELGKKIKVF.

About this clone: Other DNA sequences in this sample translate to the same CDR3. This sequence joins TRGV9 and TRGJP. No J segment appears in TCRdb, so it was assigned here by matching the sequence to germline. Germline V gene sequence: CDR1 GITISATS, CDR2 ISYDGTV (reference sequence). This CDR3 comprises 16 residues. With V trimmed by 2 bases and J by 7 bases, 5 bases remained unmatched. CDR3 loop: CALWEEVELGKKIKVF. Here the CDR3 DNA reads TGTGCCTTGTGGGAGGAAGTGGAGTTGGGCAAAAAAATCAAGGTATTT.

Turning to this clone: The translation of this DNA and the TCRdb protein of a much larger clone differ at residue 11, probably owing to a read error; the protein shown here is translated from the DNA. This chain joins TRGV9 and TRGJP. TCRdb gives no J gene; it was assigned here by matching the DNA to germline. The CDR3 covers 16 residues. CDR1 GITISATS and CDR2 ISYDGTV come from the germline V gene (reference sequence). DNA of the CDR3: TGTGCCTTGTGGGAGGTGCGGGAGTTGGGCGAAAAAATCAAGGTATTT. Translation: CALWEVRELGEKIKVF.

For this clone: Given a much more abundant clone one base away, this may be a read error. The chain combines TRGV9 with TRGJP. The J gene was not available in TCRdb and was assigned here by matching the DNA to germline segments. The CDR3 length is 17 residues. The germline gives CDR1 GITISATS, CDR2 ISYDGTV (reference sequence). The CDR3 loop reads CALWEVHEELGRKIKVF. The CDR3 DNA reads as TGTGCCTTGTGGGAGGTGCACGAAGAGTTGGGCAGAAAAATCAAGGTATTT.

As concerns this clone: A much larger clone is a single base away; this may be a read error. The sample contains more than one DNA sequence encoding this CDR3. The V gene is listed as TRGV9; no J gene was called. Germline V CDR1 and CDR2: GITISATS, ISYDGTV (reference sequence). The CDR3 loop spans 14 amino acids. The CDR3 spells CALWEVELYYKKLF. The DNA for the CDR3 is TGTGCCTTGTGGGAGGTTGAGCTTTATTATAAGAAGCTCTTT.

This clone appeared a few times. Being one base from a much bigger clone, this may be a read error. Distinct nucleotide sequences in the sample also encode this CDR3. This chain connects TRGV9 to TRGJP. The J gene was missing in TCRdb and was found by matching the end of the DNA to germline. CDR3 size: 18 residues. Germline CDR1 is GITISATS and CDR2 is ISYDGTV (reference sequence). The CDR3 nucleotides are TGTGCCCTGTGGGAGGTTAGGATCCTAGAGTTGGGCAAAAAAATCAAGGTATTT. Translation: CALWEVRILELGKKIKVF.

Turning to this clone: Being one base from a much bigger clone, this may be a read error. The chain carries TRGV9 and TRGJ1 or TRGJ2. Since TCRdb gives no J gene, matching the DNA to germline was used here to assign it. This CDR3 is built from 13 residues. From germline, CDR1 is GITISATS and CDR2 ISYDGTV (reference sequence). Here the CDR3 DNA reads TGCGCCTTGTGGGAGGTGAACTATTATAAGAAACTCTTT. This sequence encodes CALWEVNYYKKLF.

A remark on this clone: A much larger clone differs from this one at a single base, so this may be a read error. The chain joins TRGV9 to TRGJ1 or TRGJ2. The J gene, not given by TCRdb, was assigned here from a germline match of the nucleotide sequence. This CDR3 is built from 11 residues. V gave up 0 bases and J gave up 9 bases; unmatched junction bases: 2. The germline V gene has CDR1 GITISATS and CDR2 ISYDGTV (reference sequence). The DNA of the CDR3 is TGTGCCTTGTGGGAGGTGAGTAAGAAACTCTTT. It encodes CALWEVSKKLF.

This clone was detected a few times. This likely stems from a read error, as it lies one base from a far larger clone. In the same sample, other DNA sequences code for this CDR3. This sequence joins TRGV9 and TRGJP. Since TCRdb gives no J gene, matching the DNA to germline was used here to assign it. CDR3 length: 15 amino acids. CDR1 is GITISATS, CDR2 ISYDGTV, per germline (reference sequence). CDR3 bases: TGTGCCTTGTGGGAGCAAGAGCTGGGCAAAAAAATCAAGGTATTT. This sequence encodes CALWEQELGKKIKVF.

This clone was picked up a small number of times. Since a much larger clone is just one base distant, this may be a read error. Other DNA sequences in the sample encode the same CDR3. This chain connects TRGV9 to TRGJP. The J gene, left out of TCRdb, was set here by checking the DNA against germline. The CDR3 consists of 17 residues. From germline, CDR1 is GITISATS and CDR2 ISYDGTV (reference sequence). CDR3 sequence: CALWEVPQELGKKIKVF. The CDR3 DNA sequence: TGTGCCTTGTGGGAGGTCCCACAAGAGCTGGGCAAAAAAATCAAGGTATTT.

A note on this clone: One base away lies a much larger clone, so this may be a sequencing read error. The V gene is TRGV9, the J gene TRGJP. The J gene, not given by TCRdb, was assigned here from a germline match of the nucleotide sequence. The CDR3 extends over 18 amino acids. With V trimmed by 0 bases and J by 6 bases, 8 bases remained unmatched. CDR1 GITISATS and CDR2 ISYDGTV come from the germline V gene (reference sequence). For the CDR3, the DNA is TGTGCCTTGTGGGAGGTGCAGGATCGAGAGTTGGGCAAAAAAATCAAGGTATTT. Protein product: CALWEVQDRELGKKIKVF.

As for this clone: With only one base between it and a far larger clone, this is likely a read error. Other DNA sequences within the sample encode an identical CDR3. The V gene is TRGV3, the J gene TRGJ1 or TRGJ2. TCRdb lists no J gene, so it was determined here by aligning the DNA to germline. The germline V gene encodes CDR1 VTNTFY and CDR2 YDVSTARD (reference sequence). The CDR3 consists of 12 residues. The CDR3 sequence is CATWDRHYKKLF. CDR3 DNA sequence: TGCGCCACCTGGGACAGGCATTATAAGAAACTCTTT.

This clone is labeled as large. V and J are TRGV9 and TRGJP. TCRdb gives no J gene; it was assigned here by matching the DNA to germline. With 4 bases clipped from V and 10 bases from J, the junction kept 7 bases outside the gene matches. Germline V gene sequence: CDR1 GITISATS, CDR2 ISYDGTV (reference sequence). CDR3 length: 15 residues. CDR3 nucleotides: TGTGCCTTGTGGGATGGGAGATTGGGCAAAAAAATCAAGGTATTT. This codes for CALWDGRLGKKIKVF.

This clone is labeled large. This sample includes further DNA sequences coding for the same CDR3. The chain recombines TRGV9 with TRGJP. TCRdb is silent on the J gene; assignment here came from matching the DNA to germline. The ends lost 0 bases at V and 6 bases at J; junction bases unmatched: 5. Germline CDR1 is GITISATS and CDR2 is ISYDGTV (reference sequence). The CDR3 has 17 residues. In DNA, the CDR3 is TGTGCCTTGTGGGAGGTGCATCGAGAGTTGGGCAAAAAAATCAAGGTATTT. This gives the protein CALWEVHRELGKKIKVF.